The rows below give T cell receptor beta chains drawn from one sample of a study of cytomegalovirus exposure and HLA in healthy donors. TCRdb's copy holds only in-frame clones and misses some; the assay was immunoSEQ multiplex PCR. The repertoire has about 170,000 clones, 70% to 90% of them found once; the top ten carry 4.8%. The sequencing input was PBMCs. These receptors were taken from a girl between 5 and 17 years old in good health and CMV-seropositive. Both conserved end residues are part of each CDR3. The D gene is left open where the match is weak. Part of the rows lack a size; the others show once, few, many or a class for expanded clones.

j_call	v_call	clone_size	d_call	cdr3_nt	cdr3_aa
TRBJ2-5	TRBV18	.	.	TGTGCCAGCTCCGTTCTCAGTCACAGGGTTCAAGAGACCCAGTACTTC	CASSVLSHRVQETQYF
TRBJ1-1	TRBV5-8	.	.	TGTGCCAGCAGCTTAGGGGTTAGGGTGAACACTGAAGCTTTCTTT	CASSLGVRVNTEAFF
TRBJ2-3	TRBV7-2	few	TRBD2	TGTGCCAGCAGCTTACGGTGGACTAGCGGGGGGGCGAGTGATACGCAGTATTTT	CASSLRWTSGGASDTQYF
TRBJ2-5	TRBV5-1	once	TRBD2	TGCGCCAGCAGCTCAGGACTAGCGGGGGAGACCCAGTACTTC	CASSSGLAGETQYF
TRBJ2-7	TRBV11-3	.	TRBD2	TGTGGCATACTAAGGGTAGCGGGGGGGCAGGAGCAGTACTTC	CGILRVAGGQEQYF
TRBJ2-7	TRBV18	.	TRBD1	TGTGCCAGCTCACCAACCCAGGGGGCAGGCCCTTTACGACTTGGATACGAGCAGTACTTC	CASSPTQGAGPLRLGYEQYF
TRBJ1-2	TRBV5-1	.	.	TGCGCCAGCAGCTTAGACAGCGATCCCTATGGCTACACCTTC	CASSLDSDPYGYTF
TRBJ2-7	TRBV7-8	.	.	TGTGCCAGCAGCACAGACAGGGACTTTCCCTACGAGCAGTACTTC	CASSTDRDFPYEQYF
TRBJ1-4	TRBV6-6	.	TRBD1	TGTGCCAGCAGTCAAACCGGCGGGACAGGGTTTGAAAAACTGTTTTTT	CASSQTGGTGFEKLFF
TRBJ2-3	TRBV7-7	.	TRBD2	TGTGCTAGCAGTCTCCTGGGAGGGACCGATACGCAGTATTTT	CASSLLGGTDTQYF